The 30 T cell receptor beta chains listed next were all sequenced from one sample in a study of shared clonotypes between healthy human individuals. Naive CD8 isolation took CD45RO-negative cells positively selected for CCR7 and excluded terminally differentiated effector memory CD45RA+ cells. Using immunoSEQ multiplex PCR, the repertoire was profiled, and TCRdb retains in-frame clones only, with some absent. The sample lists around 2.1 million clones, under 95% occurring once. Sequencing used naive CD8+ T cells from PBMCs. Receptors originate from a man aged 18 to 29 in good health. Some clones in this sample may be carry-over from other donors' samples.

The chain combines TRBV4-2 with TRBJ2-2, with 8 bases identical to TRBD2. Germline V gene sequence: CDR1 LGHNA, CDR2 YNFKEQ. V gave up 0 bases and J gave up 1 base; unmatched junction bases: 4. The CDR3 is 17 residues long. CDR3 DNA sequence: TGTGCCAGCAGCCAAGATACGAGCGGGAGGAACACCGGGGAGCTGTTTTTT. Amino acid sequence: CASSQDTSGRNTGELFF.

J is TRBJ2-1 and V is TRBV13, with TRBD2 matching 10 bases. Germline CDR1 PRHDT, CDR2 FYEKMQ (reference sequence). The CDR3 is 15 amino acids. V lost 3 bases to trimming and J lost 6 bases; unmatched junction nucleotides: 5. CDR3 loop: CASSFTSGAPNEQFF. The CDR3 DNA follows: TGTGCCAGCAGCTTTACTAGCGGGGCCCCCAATGAGCAGTTCTTC.

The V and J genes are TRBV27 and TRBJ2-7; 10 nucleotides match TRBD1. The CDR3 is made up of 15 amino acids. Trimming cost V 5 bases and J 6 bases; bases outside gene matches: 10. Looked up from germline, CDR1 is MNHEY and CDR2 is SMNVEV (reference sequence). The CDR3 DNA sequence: TGTGCCAGCAGTCTAGTTGGGACAGGGGCTTCCGAGCAGTACTTC. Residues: CASSLVGTGASEQYF.

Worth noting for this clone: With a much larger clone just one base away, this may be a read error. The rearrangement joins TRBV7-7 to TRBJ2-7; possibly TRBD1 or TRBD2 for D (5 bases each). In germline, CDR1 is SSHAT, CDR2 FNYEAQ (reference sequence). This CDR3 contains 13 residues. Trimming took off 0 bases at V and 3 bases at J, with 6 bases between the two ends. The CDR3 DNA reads TGTGCCAGCAGCTTAGCGGGGGACTACGAGCAGTACTTC. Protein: CASSLAGDYEQYF.

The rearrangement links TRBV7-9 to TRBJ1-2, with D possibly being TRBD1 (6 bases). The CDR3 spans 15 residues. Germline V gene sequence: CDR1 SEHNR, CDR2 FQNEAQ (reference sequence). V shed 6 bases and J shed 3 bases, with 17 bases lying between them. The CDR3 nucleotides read TGTGCCAGCAGTTTGAGGGGGGCGCCTGACTATGGCTACACCTTC. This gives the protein CASSLRGAPDYGYTF.

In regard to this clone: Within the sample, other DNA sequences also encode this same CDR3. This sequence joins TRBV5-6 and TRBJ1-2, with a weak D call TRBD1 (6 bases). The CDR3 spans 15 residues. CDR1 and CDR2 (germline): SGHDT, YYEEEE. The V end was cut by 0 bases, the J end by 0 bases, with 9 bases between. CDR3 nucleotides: TGTGCCAGCAGCTTGGGGACAGCTTCTAACTATGGCTACACCTTC. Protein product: CASSLGTASNYGYTF.

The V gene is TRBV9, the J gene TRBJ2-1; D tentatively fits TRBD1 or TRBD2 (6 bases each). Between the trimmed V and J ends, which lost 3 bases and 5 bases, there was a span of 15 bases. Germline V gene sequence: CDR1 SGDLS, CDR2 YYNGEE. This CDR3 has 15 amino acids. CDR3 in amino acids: CASSARGERDNEQFF. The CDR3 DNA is TGTGCCAGCAGCGCCAGGGGTGAGCGGGACAATGAGCAGTTCTTC.

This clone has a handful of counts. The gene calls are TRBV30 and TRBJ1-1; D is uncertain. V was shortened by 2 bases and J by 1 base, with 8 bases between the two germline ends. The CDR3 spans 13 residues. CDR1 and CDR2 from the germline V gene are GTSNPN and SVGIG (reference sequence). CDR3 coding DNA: TGTGCCTGGAGTATAGGCTGGAACACTGAAGCTTTCTTT. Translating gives CAWSIGWNTEAFF.

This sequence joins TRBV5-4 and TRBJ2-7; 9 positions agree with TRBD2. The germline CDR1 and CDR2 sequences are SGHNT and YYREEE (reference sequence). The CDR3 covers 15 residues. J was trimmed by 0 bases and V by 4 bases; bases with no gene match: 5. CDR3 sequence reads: CASSRLAESSYEQYF. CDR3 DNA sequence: TGTGCCAGCAGCCGACTAGCGGAGAGCTCCTACGAGCAGTACTTC.

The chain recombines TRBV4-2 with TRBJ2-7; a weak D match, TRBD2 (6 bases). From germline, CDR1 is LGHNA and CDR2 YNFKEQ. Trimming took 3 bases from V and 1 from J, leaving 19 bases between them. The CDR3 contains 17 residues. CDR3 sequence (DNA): TGTGCCAGCAGCCAGACAGACCGGGACTGGAGATCCTACGAGCAGTACTTC. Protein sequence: CASSQTDRDWRSYEQYF.

CDR3 residues: CASSTTEEDIQYF. The CDR3 DNA sequence: TGTGCCAGCAGCACCACCGAGGAGGACATTCAGTACTTC. The rearrangement joins TRBV7-9 to TRBJ2-4; D possibly corresponds to TRBD2 (5 bases). Germline CDR1 SEHNR, CDR2 FQNEAQ (reference sequence). The CDR3 consists of 13 residues. V lost 5 bases, J lost 8 bases, and 13 bases lay in between.

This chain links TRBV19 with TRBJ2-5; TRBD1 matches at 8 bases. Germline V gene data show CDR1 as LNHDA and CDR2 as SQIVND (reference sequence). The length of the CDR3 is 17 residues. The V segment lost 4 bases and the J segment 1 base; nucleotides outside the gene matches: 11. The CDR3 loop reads CASSRLQGVAGQETQYF. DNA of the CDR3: TGTGCCAGTAGTAGATTACAGGGGGTGGCTGGCCAAGAGACCCAGTACTTC.

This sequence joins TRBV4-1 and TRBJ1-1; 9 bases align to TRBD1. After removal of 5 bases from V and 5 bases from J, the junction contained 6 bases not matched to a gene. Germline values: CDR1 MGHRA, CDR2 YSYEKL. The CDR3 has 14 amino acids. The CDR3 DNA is TGCGCCAGCAGCGCCGGACAGGGGTTTACTGAAGCTTTCTTT. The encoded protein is CASSAGQGFTEAFF.

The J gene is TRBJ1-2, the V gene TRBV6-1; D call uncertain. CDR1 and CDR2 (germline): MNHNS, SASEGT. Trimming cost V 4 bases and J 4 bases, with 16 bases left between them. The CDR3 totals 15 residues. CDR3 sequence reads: CASSAVGRSLYGYTF. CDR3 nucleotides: TGTGCCAGCAGTGCCGTAGGACGGAGCCTCTATGGCTACACCTTC.

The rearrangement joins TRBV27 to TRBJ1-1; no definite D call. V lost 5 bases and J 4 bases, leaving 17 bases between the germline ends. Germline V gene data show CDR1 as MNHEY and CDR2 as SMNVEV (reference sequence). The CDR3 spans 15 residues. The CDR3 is CASSPLLEGLTEAFF. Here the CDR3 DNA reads TGTGCCAGCAGTCCGCTTTTGGAAGGCCTCACTGAAGCTTTCTTT.

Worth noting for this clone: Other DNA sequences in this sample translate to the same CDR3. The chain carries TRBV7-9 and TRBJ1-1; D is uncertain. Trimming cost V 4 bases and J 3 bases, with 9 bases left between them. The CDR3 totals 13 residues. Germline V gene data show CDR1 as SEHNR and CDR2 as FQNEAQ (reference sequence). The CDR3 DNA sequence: TGTGCCAGCAGCTCCCCCGGCGACACTGAAGCTTTCTTT. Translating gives CASSSPGDTEAFF.

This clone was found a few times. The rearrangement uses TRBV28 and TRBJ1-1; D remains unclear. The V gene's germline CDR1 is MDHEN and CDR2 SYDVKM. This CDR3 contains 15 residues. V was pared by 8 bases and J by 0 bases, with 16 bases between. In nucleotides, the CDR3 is TGTGCCAGCCTAGAAACCCAGGAATTGAACACTGAAGCTTTCTTT. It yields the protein CASLETQELNTEAFF.

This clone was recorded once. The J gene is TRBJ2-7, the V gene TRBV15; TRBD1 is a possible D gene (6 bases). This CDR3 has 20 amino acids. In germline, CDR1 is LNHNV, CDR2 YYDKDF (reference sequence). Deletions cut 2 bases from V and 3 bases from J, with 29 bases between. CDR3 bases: TGTGCCACCAGCAGAACCCCCGTCGGCCTCAAGGGGGTTCCGCTCTACGAGCAGTACTTC. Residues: CATSRTPVGLKGVPLYEQYF.

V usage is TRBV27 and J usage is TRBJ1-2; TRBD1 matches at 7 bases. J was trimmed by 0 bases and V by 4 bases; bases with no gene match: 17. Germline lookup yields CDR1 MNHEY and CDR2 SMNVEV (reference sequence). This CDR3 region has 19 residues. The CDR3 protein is CASSSSSTSTGDPNYGYTF. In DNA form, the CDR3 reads TGTGCCAGCAGTTCCAGCAGCACGTCAACAGGGGACCCTAACTATGGCTACACCTTC.

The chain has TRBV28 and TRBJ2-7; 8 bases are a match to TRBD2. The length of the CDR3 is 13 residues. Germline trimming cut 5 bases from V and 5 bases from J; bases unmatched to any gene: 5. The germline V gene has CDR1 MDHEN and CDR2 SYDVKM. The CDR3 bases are TGTGCCAGCAGTAGGGCGGGAGGACACGAGCAGTACTTC. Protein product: CASSRAGGHEQYF. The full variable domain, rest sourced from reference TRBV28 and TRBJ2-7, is DVKVTQSSRYLVKRTGEKVFLECVQDMDHENMFWYRQDPGLGLRLIYFSYDVKMKEKGDIPEGYSVSREKKERFSLILESASTNQTSMYLCASSRAGGHEQYFGPGTRLTVT.

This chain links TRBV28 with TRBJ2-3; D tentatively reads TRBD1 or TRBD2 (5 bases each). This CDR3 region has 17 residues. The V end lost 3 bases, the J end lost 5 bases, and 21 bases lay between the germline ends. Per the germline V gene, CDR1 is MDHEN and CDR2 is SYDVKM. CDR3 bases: TGTGCCAGCAGTTTGATTCAAGAGGGGATGGTAGGAGATACGCAGTATTTT. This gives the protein CASSLIQEGMVGDTQYF.

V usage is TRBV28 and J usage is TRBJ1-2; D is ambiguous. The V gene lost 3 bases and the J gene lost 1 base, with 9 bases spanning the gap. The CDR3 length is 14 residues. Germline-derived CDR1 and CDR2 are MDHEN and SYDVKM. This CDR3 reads CASSFSLVNYGYTF. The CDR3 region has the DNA TGTGCCAGCAGTTTTTCCTTAGTTAACTATGGCTACACCTTC.

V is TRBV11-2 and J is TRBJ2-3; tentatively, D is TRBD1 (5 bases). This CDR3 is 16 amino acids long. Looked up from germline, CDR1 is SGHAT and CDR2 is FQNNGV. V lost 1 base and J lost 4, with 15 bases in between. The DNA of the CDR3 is TGTGCCAGCAGCTTAGCGAGGACACTCAGCGCAGATACGCAGTATTTT. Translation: CASSLARTLSADTQYF.

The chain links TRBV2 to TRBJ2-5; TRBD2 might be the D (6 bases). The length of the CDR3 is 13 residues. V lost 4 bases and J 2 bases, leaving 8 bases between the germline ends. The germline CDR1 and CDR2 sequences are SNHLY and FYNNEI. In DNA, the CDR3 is TGTGCCAGCAGTGGGACTACACAAGAGACCCAGTACTTC. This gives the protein CASSGTTQETQYF.

The CDR3 DNA reads as TGTGCCAGTGCGGGCCAGGGGGTTGGTAATGAGCAGTTCTTC. As protein: CASAGQGVGNEQFF. The chain has TRBV2 and TRBJ2-1, with 7 bases that match TRBD1. Per the germline V gene, CDR1 is SNHLY and CDR2 is FYNNEI. The V and J ends lost 9 bases and 7 bases, in that order; junction bases with no gene match: 12. The length of the CDR3 is 14 residues.

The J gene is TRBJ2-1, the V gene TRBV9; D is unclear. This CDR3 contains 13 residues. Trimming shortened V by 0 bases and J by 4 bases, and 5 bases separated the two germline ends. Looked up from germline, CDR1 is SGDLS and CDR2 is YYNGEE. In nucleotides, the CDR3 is TGTGCCAGCAGCGTAGCGTTGTACAATGAGCAGTTCTTC. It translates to CASSVALYNEQFF.

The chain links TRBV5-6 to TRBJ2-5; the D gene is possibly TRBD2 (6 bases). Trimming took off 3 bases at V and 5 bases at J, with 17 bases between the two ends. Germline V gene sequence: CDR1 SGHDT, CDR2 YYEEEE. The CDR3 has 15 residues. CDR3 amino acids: CASSSSISRGETQYF. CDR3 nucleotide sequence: TGTGCCAGCAGCTCCTCTATCTCCCGGGGGGAGACCCAGTACTTC.

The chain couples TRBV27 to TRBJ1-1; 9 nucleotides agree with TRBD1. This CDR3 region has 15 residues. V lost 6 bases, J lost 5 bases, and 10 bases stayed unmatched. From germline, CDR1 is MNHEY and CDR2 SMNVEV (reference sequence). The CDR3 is CASSQRQGVGTEAFF. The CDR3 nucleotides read TGTGCCAGCAGCCAGAGACAGGGGGTCGGGACTGAAGCTTTCTTT.

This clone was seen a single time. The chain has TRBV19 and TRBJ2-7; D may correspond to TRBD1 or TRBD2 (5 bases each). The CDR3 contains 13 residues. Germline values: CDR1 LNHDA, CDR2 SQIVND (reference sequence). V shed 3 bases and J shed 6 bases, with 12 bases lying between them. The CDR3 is CASSILAGSEQYF. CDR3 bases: TGTGCCAGTAGTATTCTGGCAGGGAGCGAGCAGTACTTC.

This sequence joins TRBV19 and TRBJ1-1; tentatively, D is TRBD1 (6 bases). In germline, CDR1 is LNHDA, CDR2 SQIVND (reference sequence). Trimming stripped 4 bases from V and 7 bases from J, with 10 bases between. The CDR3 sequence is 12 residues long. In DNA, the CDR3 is TGTGCCAGTAGTAAGGACAGACTTGAAGCTTTCTTT. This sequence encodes CASSKDRLEAFF.